This paragraph covers one TCR beta chain sequence. This CDR3 has 14 amino acids. Germline lookup yields CDR1 SGHRS and CDR2 YFSETQ. The junction had 4 bases not matched to a gene; V was cut back by 5 bases and J by 0 bases. Produced via immunoSEQ multiplex PCR; TCRdb's table is partial and in-frame only. The table has 200,000 or so clones, 80% to 85% seen once. This specimen comes from a study of blood T cell repertoires in COVID-19. The genes are TRBV5-1 and TRBJ1-1; TRBD1 aligns across 7 bases. This TCR was sampled from a human donor in a cohort sampled during active COVID-19. The specimen was peripheral blood. In DNA, the CDR3 is TGCGCCAGCAGGAGACAGGGCCTGAACACTGAAGCTTTCTTT. Translating gives CASRRQGLNTEAFF.